Below, 15 T cell receptor beta chains from the same sample are listed, as sequenced in a study of blood T cell repertoires in COVID-19. Profiling relied on immunoSEQ multiplex PCR, and the TCRdb table lists in-frame clones only, not all of them. In the table there are 90,000 to 95,000 clones, 88% of which are singletons. Sequencing was performed on peripheral blood. These receptors were taken from a woman in her seventies with acute or convalescent COVID-19.

This chain uses TRBV18 with TRBJ1-2; D ambiguous. CDR3 length: 14 residues. CDR1 and CDR2 (germline): KGHSH, LQKENI. V lost 2 bases, J lost 5 bases, and 12 bases lay in between. The CDR3 nucleotides read TGTGCCAGCTCACCAACAGCTGAGTCGTATGGCTACACCTTC. This gives the protein CASSPTAESYGYTF.

This clone is a singleton in its sample. CDR3 loop: CASSIGGGGGNIQYF. CDR3 DNA sequence: TGTGCCAGTAGTATAGGTGGGGGCGGTGGAAACATTCAGTACTTC. The V call is TRBV19, the J call TRBJ2-4; tentative D call: TRBD1 (6 bases). Trimming took 1 base from V and 6 from J, leaving 13 bases between them. The CDR3 is made up of 15 amino acids. In germline, CDR1 is LNHDA, CDR2 SQIVND (reference sequence).

The chain links TRBV5-1 to TRBJ1-2; no clear D. V dropped 0 bases and J dropped 8 bases, with 8 bases sitting between them. The CDR3 has 12 residues. CDR1 SGHRS and CDR2 YFSETQ come from the germline V gene. The CDR3 region is CASSLGQVGYTF. The CDR3 nucleotides are TGCGCCAGCAGCTTGGGCCAGGTCGGCTACACCTTC.

The chain has TRBV5-6 and TRBJ2-5; maybe TRBD2 (6 bases). Germline-derived CDR1 and CDR2 are SGHDT and YYEEEE. Deletions cut 4 bases from V and 4 bases from J, with 11 bases between. The length of the CDR3 is 13 residues. CDR3 protein: CASSVVGGETQYF. The DNA for the CDR3 is TGTGCCAGCAGCGTCGTCGGGGGAGAGACCCAGTACTTC. The whole variable domain, remainder taken from reference TRBV5-6 and TRBJ2-5, is DAGVTQSPTHLIKTRGQQVTLRCSPKSGHDTVSWYQQALGQGPQFIFQYYEEEERQRGNFPDRFSGHQFPNYSSELNVNALLLGDSALYLCASSVVGGETQYFGPGTRLLVL.

The rearrangement uses TRBV5-1 and TRBJ1-2; 9 nucleotides line up with TRBD1. J gave up 0 bases and V 3 bases, and 3 bases lay outside the gene matches. Germline CDR1 reads SGHRS; CDR2 reads YFSETQ. The CDR3 is 15 amino acids. The CDR3 is CASSSGTGTNYGYTF. DNA for the CDR3: TGCGCCAGCAGCTCCGGGACAGGGACTAACTATGGCTACACCTTC.

For this clone: In the same sample, other DNA sequences code for this CDR3. The gene calls are TRBV4-1 and TRBJ2-7; D possibly corresponds to TRBD2 (6 bases). This CDR3 has 15 amino acids. The germline CDR1 and CDR2 sequences are MGHRA and YSYEKL. Trimming cost V 4 bases and J 0 bases, with 13 bases left between them. The CDR3 reads CASSRGTGSSYEQYF. DNA of the CDR3: TGCGCCAGCAGCCGAGGGACTGGGAGCTCCTACGAGCAGTACTTC.

The chain employs TRBV19 and TRBJ1-1; D is unclear. Trimming left V 6 bases short and J 2 bases short, with 13 bases between. CDR1 LNHDA and CDR2 SQIVND come from the germline V gene (reference sequence). The CDR3 is 14 amino acids. The CDR3 DNA is TGTGCCAGTAGAAATGGGGAGATTAACACTGAAGCTTTCTTT. Its protein is CASRNGEINTEAFF.

This clone was seen only once. This chain uses TRBV18 with TRBJ1-5, with D possibly being TRBD1 (5 bases). The germline CDR1 and CDR2 sequences are KGHSH and LQKENI. This CDR3 comprises 14 residues. V gave up 4 bases and J gave up 6 bases, with 13 bases separating them. CDR3 sequence: CASSRGDSSQPQHF. CDR3 nucleotide sequence: TGTGCCAGCTCACGTGGGGACTCCAGTCAGCCCCAGCATTTT. Full variable domain (remainder filled in from reference TRBV18 and TRBJ1-5): NAGVMQNPRHLVRRRGQEARLRCSPMKGHSHVYWYRQLPEEGLKFMVYLQKENIIDESGMPKERFSAEFPKEGPSILRIQQVVRGDSAAYFCASSRGDSSQPQHFGDGTRLSIL.

The CDR3 sequence is CASSLFQGVSETQYF. CDR3 coding DNA: TGTGCCAGCAGTTTATTCCAGGGGGTCTCAGAGACCCAGTACTTC. The gene calls are TRBV28 and TRBJ2-5; TRBD1 aligns across 7 bases. V trimming: 1 base; J trimming: 4 bases; junction bases outside the gene matches: 6. This CDR3 is 15 amino acids long. Germline assignment: CDR1 MDHEN and CDR2 SYDVKM. The full variable domain, rest sourced from reference TRBV28 and TRBJ2-5, is DVKVTQSSRYLVKRTGEKVFLECVQDMDHENMFWYRQDPGLGLRLIYFSYDVKMKEKGDIPEGYSVSREKKERFSLILESASTNQTSMYLCASSLFQGVSETQYFGPGTRLLVL.

This clone appeared a few times. The CDR3 bases are TGTGCCAGCAGTACGGGACAGTGGGATCAGCCCCAGCATTTT. Its translation is CASSTGQWDQPQHF. The V call is TRBV6-5, the J call TRBJ1-5, with 7 bases matching TRBD1. CDR3 length: 14 amino acids. V lost 5 bases to trimming and J lost 5 bases; unmatched junction nucleotides: 6. The germline V gene encodes CDR1 MNHEY and CDR2 SVGAGI.

The rearrangement joins TRBV6-5 to TRBJ1-1, with a weak D call TRBD1 (6 bases). This CDR3 has 15 amino acids. The germline V and J ends were trimmed by 9 bases and 0 bases, with 17 bases remaining between them. Germline V gene lookup returns CDR1 MNHEY and CDR2 SVGAGI. CDR3 residues: CASRGGARVNTEAFF. The DNA of the CDR3 is TGTGCCAGTAGGGGGGGGGCTAGGGTGAACACTGAAGCTTTCTTT.

This chain joins TRBV14 and TRBJ2-3; a weak D match, TRBD2 (5 bases). Trimming shortened V by 0 bases and J by 2 bases, and 12 bases separated the two germline ends. The CDR3 covers 16 residues. The germline gives CDR1 SGHDN, CDR2 FVKESK. This CDR3 reads CASSQDRGTDTDTQYF. The CDR3 DNA is TGTGCCAGCAGCCAAGACCGGGGAACAGACACAGATACGCAGTATTTT.

This chain connects TRBV3-1 (or the pseudogene TRBV3-2) to TRBJ2-1; 11 bases match TRBD2. The V and J ends lost 5 bases and 7 bases, in that order; junction bases with no gene match: 4. This CDR3 is 14 amino acids long. Germline loops: CDR1 LGHDT, CDR2 YNNKEL (reference sequence). CDR3 DNA: TGTGCCAGCAGCTCACTAGCGGGAGCAAATGAGCAGTTCTTC. It yields the protein CASSSLAGANEQFF.

The chain couples TRBV11-2 to TRBJ2-3; 11 bases match TRBD2. The CDR3 has 16 amino acids. In germline, CDR1 is SGHAT, CDR2 FQNNGV. The V segment lost 2 bases and the J segment 5 bases; nucleotides outside the gene matches: 6. Here the CDR3 DNA reads TGTGCCAGCAGCTTAATTAGCGGGGGGGCTGGAGATACGCAGTATTTT. Protein sequence: CASSLISGGAGDTQYF.

The chain employs TRBV10-2 and TRBJ1-4; weak D call: TRBD1 (6 bases). The CDR3 has 13 amino acids. Deletions cut 6 bases from V and 5 bases from J, with 10 bases between. Germline V lookup: CDR1 WSHSY, CDR2 SAAADI. The chain's CDR3 is CASRGTSNEKLFF. The CDR3 DNA follows: TGCGCCAGCAGAGGGACAAGCAATGAAAAACTGTTTTTT.